One and the same sample provided the 18 T cell receptor beta chains below, sequenced in a study of regulatory T cells in long-lasting Graves disease listed by TCRdb under 2021. Sample time point, as interpreted from the label and publication: persistent/refractory GD, antithyroid drugs over 5 years with positive TRAb. RNA was extracted from PBMCs in TRIzol for both TCR sequencing and RNA sequencing. Libraries were built with multiplex PCR. The data were produced on an Illumina HiSeq 4000. iRepertoire HTBI primers and Arm-PCR amplification of CDR3 regions were used to construct TCR beta libraries. TCRdb's own reprocessing of the public reads used fastp at Q25 and MiXCR and kept productive beta chains. CDR3 protein duplicates are merged, each entry listing the most common genes and DNA. The sample table records 350,000 to 450,000 distinct CDR3 sequences; roughly 24% of these occur just once. Approximately 30% of the sample belongs to the ten largest clones.

The material sequenced was peripheral blood mononuclear cells (PBMCs), taken when the disease was refractory, from a patient treated with antithyroid drugs. The receptors derive from a woman aged 40 to 50 with Graves disease. Donor details come from another sample of the same person, matched by shared clones.

The V and J genes are TRBV3-1 and TRBJ1-6; no reliable D call. CDR1 is LGHDT and CDR2 is YNNKEL in the germline V gene (reference sequence). The CDR3 spans 16 residues. Deletions cut 1 base from V and 0 bases from J, with 7 bases between. The DNA of the CDR3 is TGTGCCAGCAGCCAAGGCCCCCACTCCTATAATTCACCCCTCCACTTT. This gives the protein CASSQGPHSYNSPLHF. Supplemented by reference TRBV3-1 and TRBJ1-6, the full variable domain reads DTAVSQTPKYLVTQMGNDKSIKCEQNLGHDTMYWYKQDSKKFLKIMFSYNNKELIINETVPNRFSPKSPDKAHLNLHINSLELGDSAVYFCASSQGPHSYNSPLHFGNGTRLTVT.

This rearrangement joins TRBV12-3 or TRBV12-4 to TRBJ1-2; 8 nucleotides match TRBD1. The V segment lost 4 bases and the J segment 10 bases; nucleotides outside the gene matches: 14. CDR3 length equals 15 residues. CDR3 nucleotides: TGTGCCAGCAGTTCGGGGACAGGCCCAGGCAAGGACTACACCTTC. Its protein product is CASSSGTGPGKDYTF.

With respect to this clonotype: This may come from a read error, since a much larger clone is one base off. No conserved phenylalanine or tryptophan ends this CDR3, so it is likely a read error. The genes are TRBV5-1 and TRBJ1-1; weak D call: TRBD1 (5 bases). The CDR3 has 12 amino acids. Per the germline V gene, CDR1 is SGHRS and CDR2 is YFSETQ. Trimming cost V 2 bases and J 7 bases, with 9 bases left between them. CDR3 protein: CASSFTGDEAFL. Written as DNA, the CDR3 is TGCGCCAGCAGCTTTACAGGAGATGAAGCTTTCCTT.

This clonotype was picked up one time. V is TRBV4-1 and J is TRBJ2-1, with TRBD1 as a possible D gene (5 bases). This CDR3 is built from 11 residues. Germline CDR1 and CDR2: MGHRA and YSYEKL. Between the trimmed V and J ends, which lost 2 bases and 13 bases, there was a span of 9 bases. CDR3 in DNA: TGCGCCAGCAGCCAATACAGGAACCAGTTCTTC. It specifies CASSQYRNQFF.

Only a few counts were recorded for this clonotype. The chain uses TRBV19 and TRBJ2-5; the match to TRBD2 covers 10 bases. Germline trimming cut 9 bases from V and 3 bases from J; bases unmatched to any gene: 4. This CDR3 comprises 13 residues. Per the germline V gene, CDR1 is LNHDA and CDR2 is SQIVND (reference sequence). The CDR3 DNA follows: TGTGCCAGCGCGGGGACTAGCGAAGAGACCCAGTACTTC. This encodes CASAGTSEETQYF.

The rearrangement joins TRBV7-9 to TRBJ2-5; possible D gene TRBD2, 6 bases. Gene TRBJ2-1 matches the end of the DNA better, so the J call may be wrong. Germline loops: CDR1 SEHNR, CDR2 FQNEAQ (reference sequence). The CDR3 has 13 residues. CDR3 in amino acids: CASTSGALGEQFF. CDR3 in DNA: TGTGCCAGCACCTCGGGAGCGCTGGGTGAGCAGTTCTTC.

This clonotype showed up many times. The chain recombines TRBV7-2 with TRBJ2-5, with D unclear. CDR1 is SGHTA, CDR2 FQGNSA, per germline. The CDR3 covers 14 residues. Deletions cut 3 bases from V and 2 bases from J, with 10 bases between. CDR3 in amino acids: CASSLGFRQETQYF. CDR3 bases: TGTGCCAGCAGCTTGGGGTTTCGACAAGAGACCCAGTACTTC.

The V call is TRBV5-1, the J call TRBJ1-1; D unresolved. CDR1 is SGHRS and CDR2 is YFSETQ in the germline V gene. The CDR3 extends over 14 amino acids. V was trimmed by 8 bases and J by 2 bases, leaving 16 bases between them. The DNA for the CDR3 is TGCGCCAGTTACCCCTCCGGGCCAAACACTGAAGCTTTCTTT. Protein product: CASYPSGPNTEAFF.

This clonotype was detected only a few times. The chain employs TRBV6-1 and TRBJ2-2, with TRBD2 matching over 11 bases. The CDR3 is 17 amino acids. Trimming took 6 bases from V and 0 from J; bases not matched to a gene: 6. Germline loops: CDR1 MNHNS, CDR2 SASEGT. The CDR3 coding sequence is TGTGCCAGCAGGTCCACTAGCGGGAGTGCGAACACCGGGGAGCTGTTTTTT. Its translation is CASRSTSGSANTGELFF.

V is TRBV7-9 and J is TRBJ2-1; 9 positions match TRBD2. CDR3 length: 15 residues. Per germline, CDR1 SEHNR and CDR2 FQNEAQ (reference sequence). V shed 6 bases and J 4 bases; nucleotides not matched to a gene: 7. The CDR3 loop is CASRYSGSRYNEQFF. Here the CDR3 DNA reads TGTGCCAGCAGATATAGCGGGAGTCGGTACAATGAGCAGTTCTTC.

This clonotype was observed many times. The chain carries TRBV5-1 and TRBJ1-6; D not certain. Per the germline V gene, CDR1 is SGHRS and CDR2 is YFSETQ. V lost 3 bases, J lost 10 bases, and 17 bases lay in between. This CDR3 has 15 amino acids. This chain's CDR3 is CASSSLGPNGSPLHF. The DNA for the CDR3 is TGCGCCAGCAGCTCGCTTGGACCAAATGGCTCACCCCTCCACTTT. The full variable domain, in which reference TRBV5-1 and TRBJ1-6 provide the parts outside the CDR3, is KAGVTQTPRYLIKTRGQQVTLSCSPISGHRSVSWYQQTPGQGLQFLFEYFSETQRNKGNFPGRFSGRQFSNSRSEMNVSTLELGDSALYLCASSSLGPNGSPLHFGNGTRLTVT.

This clonotype was detected ten times or more. This chain links TRBV6-5 with TRBJ1-5; possible D gene TRBD1, 5 bases. Deletions cut 4 bases from V and 7 bases from J, with 11 bases between. CDR1 and CDR2 from the germline V gene are MNHEY and SVGAGI. This CDR3 is built from 13 residues. The CDR3 sequence is CASSSRVDQPQHF. In DNA, the CDR3 is TGTGCCAGCAGTTCCAGGGTCGACCAGCCCCAGCATTTT.

This clonotype was seen many times. The V call is TRBV12-3 or TRBV12-4, the J call TRBJ1-2; 7 nucleotides line up with TRBD1. The CDR3 is 13 amino acids. The V gene end was trimmed by 9 bases and the J gene end by 8 bases; junction bases not matched to a gene: 12. CDR3 sequence reads: CASRLDRVQGYTF. For the CDR3, the DNA is TGTGCCAGTCGTCTAGACAGGGTGCAGGGCTACACCTTC.

A note on this clonotype: A single base separates this from a much larger clone, so it may be a read error. This sequence joins TRBV15 and TRBJ2-7; D is possibly TRBD2 (6 bases). There are 14 residues in the CDR3. V lost 1 base, J lost 6 bases, and 13 bases lay in between. Germline V lookup: CDR1 LNHNV, CDR2 YYDKDF (reference sequence). CDR3 loop: CATSRGTRGSEQYF. The CDR3 DNA follows: TGTGCCACCAGCAGAGGGACCCGGGGGAGCGAGCAGTACTTC.

The chain has TRBV19 and TRBJ2-2; no firm D call. This CDR3 contains 13 residues. Germline V CDR1 and CDR2: LNHDA, SQIVND (reference sequence). Trimming pared 2 bases from V and 5 bases from J, leaving 6 bases between. CDR3 DNA sequence: TGTGCCAGTAGTATAATAGTAACCGGGGAGCTGTTTTTT. Protein sequence: CASSIIVTGELFF.

This clonotype has more than one count but fewer than ten. The rearrangement joins TRBV5-6 to TRBJ2-7, with TRBD2 identical over 13 bases. Looked up from germline, CDR1 is SGHDT and CDR2 is YYEEEE. This CDR3 contains 18 residues. After removal of 2 bases from V and 0 bases from J, the junction contained 8 bases not matched to a gene. CDR3 protein: CASSFRLAGGPSSYEQYF. The CDR3, as DNA: TGTGCCAGCAGCTTTCGACTAGCGGGAGGCCCAAGCTCCTACGAGCAGTACTTC.

At least ten counts were recorded for this clonotype. The chain is built from TRBV29-1 and TRBJ2-5, with D possibly being TRBD1 (6 bases). Trimming left V 5 bases short and J 5 bases short, with 12 bases between. CDR1 is SQVTM and CDR2 is ANQGSEA in the germline V gene. The CDR3 contains 12 residues. The CDR3: CSVLRGSETQYF. The CDR3 coding sequence is TGCAGCGTTTTGAGGGGGTCGGAGACCCAGTACTTC.

This clonotype was seen many times. V usage is TRBV28 and J usage is TRBJ2-6; D assignment may be TRBD1 or TRBD2 (6 bases each). The V gene lost 7 bases and the J gene lost 3 bases, with 13 bases spanning the gap. This CDR3 is 15 amino acids long. Germline CDR1 and CDR2: MDHEN and SYDVKM. The CDR3 loop is CASTPEGGGANVLTF. The CDR3 DNA follows: TGTGCCAGCACTCCCGAGGGGGGTGGGGCCAACGTCCTGACTTTC.